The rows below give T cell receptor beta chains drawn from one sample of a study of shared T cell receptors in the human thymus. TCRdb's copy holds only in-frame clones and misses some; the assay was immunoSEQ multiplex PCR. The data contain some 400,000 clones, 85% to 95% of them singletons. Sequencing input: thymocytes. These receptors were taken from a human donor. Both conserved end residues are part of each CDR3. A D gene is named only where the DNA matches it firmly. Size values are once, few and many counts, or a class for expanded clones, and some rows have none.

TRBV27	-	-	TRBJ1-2	TGTGCCAGCAGTTTGGGGGGGGCGAATGGCTACACCTTC	CASSLGGANGYTF
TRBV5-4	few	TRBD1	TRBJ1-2	TGTGCCAGCAGCGGGAGGGGACAGGGGGGGCCGGGCTACACCTTC	CASSGRGQGGPGYTF
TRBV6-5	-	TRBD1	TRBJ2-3	TGTGCCAGCAGTTACACAGGGGGCGAAGCAGATACGCAGTATTTT	CASSYTGGEADTQYF
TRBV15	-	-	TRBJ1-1	TGTGCCACCAGCAGATTACTAAACAGGGAATCTGAAGCTTTCTTT	CATSRLLNRESEAFF
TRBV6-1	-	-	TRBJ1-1	TGTGCCAGCAGTGACTCGAGCACTGAAGCTTTCTTT	CASSDSSTEAFF
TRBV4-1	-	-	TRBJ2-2	TGCGCCAGCAGCCAAGATCTGAAACACCCGATCACCGGGGAGCTGTTTTTT	CASSQDLKHPITGELFF
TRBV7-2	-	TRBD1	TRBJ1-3	TGTGCCAGCAGCTTACAGGACAGGGGGCCTGGAAACACCATATATTTT	CASSLQDRGPGNTIYF
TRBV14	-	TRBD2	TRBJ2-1	TGTGCCAGCAGCTTCCGCGGGGGGCTCTTCCGTGAGCAGTTCTTC	CASSFRGGLFREQFF
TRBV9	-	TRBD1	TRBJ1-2	TGTGCCAGCAGTGGGACAGGGTGGGGCTACACCTTC	CASSGTGWGYTF
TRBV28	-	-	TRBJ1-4	TGTGCCCTCTCGGGAGGGAAAGATGAAAAACTGTTTTTT	CALSGGKDEKLFF
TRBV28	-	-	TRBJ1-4	TGTGCCAGCCTTTACACCGGGGGGCGTCCTGGTGAAAAACTGTTTTTT	CASLYTGGRPGEKLFF
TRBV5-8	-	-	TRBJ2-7	TGTGCCAGCAGCTTGGGAGGGGGGTCCTACGAGCAGTACTTC	CASSLGGGSYEQYF
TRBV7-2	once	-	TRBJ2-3	TGTGCCAGCAGCTCCCACCCCGGGGAGAGGACAGATACGCAGTATTTT	CASSSHPGERTDTQYF
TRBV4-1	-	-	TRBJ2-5	TGCGCCAGCAGCTCCCCGCAAACCCAAGAGACCCAGTACTTC	CASSSPQTQETQYF
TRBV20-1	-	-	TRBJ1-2	TGCAGTGCTTCAGGAGCTGATGGCTACACCTTC	CSASGADGYTF
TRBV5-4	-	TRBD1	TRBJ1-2	TGTGCCAGCAGCTTGGAGGGACAGGGGCTATTTAGCTATGGCTACACCTTC	CASSLEGQGLFSYGYTF
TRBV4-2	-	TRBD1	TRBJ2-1	TGTGCCAGCAGCCTAGGACCGGGACAGGGTCACAATGAGCAGTTCTTC	CASSLGPGQGHNEQFF
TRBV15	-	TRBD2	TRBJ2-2	TGTGCCACCAGTCTAGCGGGAGGGCCCGGGGAGCTGTTTTTT	CATSLAGGPGELFF